One and the same sample provided the 28 T cell receptor beta chains below, sequenced in a study of human T cells and chemical hapten exposure. Time point denoted: patch test 1, 2 weeks after DPC sensitization. Described treatment: therapeutic diphenylcyclopropenone sensitization with weekly scalp DPC. TCRdb re-called the RACE reads with MiXCR, one entry per CDR3 protein. Here the sample spans more than 150,000 distinct CDR3 sequences, around 15% being singletons. This sample comprised whole blood, obtained in connection with sensitization to the hapten diphenylcyclopropenone (DPC). The source is a woman aged 25-40 years with alopecia areata. Some clones in this sample may be carry-over from other donors' samples.

This clonotype was seen ten or more times. This chain uses TRBV5-4 with TRBJ2-5; 7 bases are shared with TRBD2. From germline, CDR1 is SGHNT and CDR2 YYREEE (reference sequence). The J segment lost 2 bases and the V segment lost 4 bases, leaving 8 bases of the junction unmatched. The CDR3 sequence is 15 residues long. Written as DNA, the CDR3 is TGTGCCAGCAGCGGGCGACTAGCAGAACAAGAGACCCAGTACTTC. Amino acid sequence: CASSGRLAEQETQYF.

This clonotype was seen only a few times. The V gene is TRBV29-1, the J gene TRBJ1-1; no reliable D call. The V end was cut by 8 bases, the J end by 5 bases, with 18 bases between. CDR3 length: 13 residues. Germline V CDR1 and CDR2: SQVTM, ANQGSEA. The CDR3 loop is CSYMEATGTEAFF. Here the CDR3 DNA reads TGCAGCTACATGGAGGCCACGGGAACTGAAGCTTTCTTT.

The chain links TRBV4-3 to TRBJ1-5, with 7 bases identical to TRBD1. Germline lookup yields CDR1 LGHNA and CDR2 YSLEER. The CDR3 consists of 15 residues. The trim removed 4 bases at V and 1 base at J, leaving 4 bases unmatched. CDR3 bases: TGCGCCAGCAGCCCGACAGGGTTAAGCAATCAGCCCCAGCATTTT. Its protein is CASSPTGLSNQPQHF.

The rearrangement joins TRBV20-1 to TRBJ2-2; D unresolved. The ends were cut back, 5 bases at V and 5 bases at J, with 12 bases in the middle. The CDR3 runs to 13 residues. Germline V gives CDR1 DFQATT, CDR2 SNEGSKA (reference sequence). CDR3 DNA sequence: TGCAGTGCTCCCCTCCCACTGACCGGGGAGCTGTTTTTT. Its translation: CSAPLPLTGELFF.

This clonotype showed up just a few times. The chain recombines TRBV3-1 with TRBJ2-7; D might be TRBD1 (5 bases). The V gene's germline CDR1 is LGHDT and CDR2 YNNKEL (reference sequence). V was trimmed by 1 base and J by 3 bases, leaving 13 bases between them. The CDR3 has 15 residues. CDR3 in DNA: TGTGCCAGCAGCCAAGCGTCAGGGCCTCTCTACGAGCAGTACTTC. It codes for CASSQASGPLYEQYF.

V usage is TRBV7-8 and J usage is TRBJ2-1; unclear D gene. V lost 0 bases, J lost 8 bases, and 11 bases lay in between. The CDR3 contains 14 residues. Germline CDR1 reads SGHVS; CDR2 reads FQNEAQ. CDR3 amino acids: CASSLAEITDEQFF. The CDR3 DNA is TGTGCCAGCAGCTTAGCAGAAATAACGGATGAGCAGTTCTTC.

This clonotype was seen more than once but under ten times. The chain combines TRBV5-5 with TRBJ2-7, with D maybe TRBD2 (6 bases). The germline V gene encodes CDR1 SGHKS and CDR2 YYEKEE (reference sequence). The CDR3 loop spans 13 amino acids. V shed 0 bases and J shed 7 bases, with 11 bases lying between them. In DNA, the CDR3 is TGTGCCAGCAGCTTGGAATGGGCGGGAGAGCAGTACTTC. Translated: CASSLEWAGEQYF.

There are many counts of this clonotype. The V call is TRBV9, the J call TRBJ1-3; no clear D gene. From germline, CDR1 is SGDLS and CDR2 YYNGEE. V dropped 0 bases and J dropped 0 bases, with 13 bases sitting between them. The CDR3 is made up of 17 amino acids. The CDR3, as DNA: TGTGCCAGCAGCGTAGGCGCCACGCGGATCTCTGGAAACACCATATATTTT. Its protein product is CASSVGATRISGNTIYF.

This clonotype was seen more than once but under ten times. The chain carries TRBV6-2 or TRBV6-3 and TRBJ2-7; D gene unclear. CDR3 length: 11 residues. Trimming shortened V by 6 bases and J by 2 bases, and 5 bases separated the two germline ends. Per germline, CDR1 MNHEY and CDR2 SVGEGT. The CDR3 region has the DNA TGTGCCAGCAGCCGAGCCTACGAGCAGTACTTC. As protein: CASSRAYEQYF.

This clonotype was observed at least ten times. The rearrangement links TRBV28 to TRBJ1-5; D possibly corresponds to TRBD1 (5 bases). The CDR3 extends over 12 amino acids. Germline V gives CDR1 MDHEN, CDR2 SYDVKM. Between the trimmed V and J ends, which lost 2 bases and 7 bases, there was a span of 6 bases. The CDR3 spells CASSLQGQPQHF. CDR3 bases: TGTGCCAGCAGTTTACAGGGACAGCCCCAGCATTTT.

Note on this clonotype: One end of the junction fails to match germline, which may point to a read error. The rearrangement uses TRBV14 and TRBJ2-3; D may match TRBD1 or TRBD2 (5 bases each). The CDR3 is 15 amino acids. Germline V gene data show CDR1 as SGHDN and CDR2 as FVKESK. This chain's CDR3 is CACSHRDRFTDTQYF. CDR3 nucleotides: TGTGCCTGCAGCCACCGGGACCGCTTCACAGATACGCAGTATTTT.

This clonotype showed up just a few times. V is TRBV20-1 and J is TRBJ2-6; D gene ambiguous. From germline, CDR1 is DFQATT and CDR2 SNEGSKA (reference sequence). V was cut by 1 base and J by 4 bases, with 11 bases left in between. CDR3 size: 15 residues. CDR3 loop: CSARAFGSGANVLTF. The CDR3 nucleotides read TGCAGTGCTAGAGCGTTCGGGTCAGGGGCCAACGTCCTGACTTTC.

This clonotype was seen at least ten times. This chain connects TRBV5-1 to TRBJ2-1; possibly TRBD2 for D (6 bases). The CDR3 extends over 14 amino acids. The germline V gene has CDR1 SGHRS and CDR2 YFSETQ. Trimming took off 0 bases at V and 7 bases at J, with 11 bases between the two ends. The CDR3 protein is CASSLGGMGNEQFF. In DNA, the CDR3 is TGCGCCAGCAGCTTGGGCGGGATGGGTAATGAGCAGTTCTTC. The variable domain in full, completed from reference TRBV5-1 and TRBJ2-1, reads KAGVTQTPRYLIKTRGQQVTLSCSPISGHRSVSWYQQTPGQGLQFLFEYFSETQRNKGNFPGRFSGRQFSNSRSEMNVSTLELGDSALYLCASSLGGMGNEQFFGPGTRLTVL.

The sample holds a few counts of this clonotype. This CDR3 is CSVDEFGDQYF. CDR3 bases: TGCAGCGTTGACGAGTTTGGGGACCAGTACTTC. The V call is TRBV29-1, the J call TRBJ2-5, with unresolved D. Germline assignment: CDR1 SQVTM and CDR2 ANQGSEA. V was cut by 3 bases and J by 10 bases, with 12 bases left in between. The CDR3 sequence is 11 residues long. Filled out from reference TRBV29-1 and TRBJ2-5, the complete variable domain reads SAVISQKPSRDICQRGTSLTIQCQVDSQVTMMFWYRQQPGQSLTLIATANQGSEATYESGFVIDKFPISRPNLTFSTLTVSNMSPEDSSIYLCSVDEFGDQYFGPGTRLLVL.

The chain combines TRBV29-1 with TRBJ2-1; TRBD1 matches at 12 bases. The V segment lost 6 bases and the J segment 3 bases; nucleotides outside the gene matches: 9. Per germline, CDR1 SQVTM and CDR2 ANQGSEA. This CDR3 has 16 amino acids. CDR3 in DNA: TGCAGCGTAACCGGGACAGGGGGCCCTCGCTACAATGAGCAGTTCTTC. Translation: CSVTGTGGPRYNEQFF.

V usage is TRBV20-1 and J usage is TRBJ1-4; 8 bases agree with TRBD1. The CDR3 is 15 amino acids. V was pared by 1 base and J by 7 bases, with 8 bases of the junction left unmatched. CDR1 is DFQATT and CDR2 is SNEGSKA in the germline V gene (reference sequence). Written as DNA, the CDR3 is TGCAGTGCTAGAGTTCCAGGGGGCGCGAGTGAAAAACTGTTTTTT. Its translation is CSARVPGGASEKLFF.

This clonotype was seen repeatedly, ten times or more. The chain joins TRBV11-2 to TRBJ2-5, with a tentative D call TRBD1 (5 bases). CDR1 and CDR2 (germline): SGHAT, FQNNGV. The CDR3 contains 14 residues. Trimming removed 2 bases from V and 2 bases from J, with 9 bases in between. CDR3 loop: CASSLQGFQETQYF. As DNA, the CDR3 is TGTGCCAGCAGCTTACAGGGTTTTCAAGAGACCCAGTACTTC.

This chain links TRBV10-3 with TRBJ2-5; 8 bases are a match to TRBD1. The CDR3 sequence is 13 residues long. V gave up 6 bases and J gave up 2 bases; unmatched junction bases: 2. CDR1 ENHRY and CDR2 SYGVKD come from the germline V gene. The CDR3 coding sequence is TGTGCCATCAGAGGACAGGGACAAGAGACCCAGTACTTC. This translates into CAIRGQGQETQYF.

The chain employs TRBV7-2 and TRBJ2-3, with 7 positions matching TRBD2. J was trimmed by 4 bases and V by 5 bases; bases with no gene match: 15. The germline V gene encodes CDR1 SGHTA and CDR2 FQGNSA. This CDR3 is built from 17 residues. The CDR3 nucleotides are TGTGCCAGCAGCGCCGGCTATGGGAGGGCCAATTCAGATACGCAGTATTTT. This encodes CASSAGYGRANSDTQYF. Supplemented by reference TRBV7-2 and TRBJ2-3, the full variable domain reads GAGVSQSPSNKVTEKGKDVELRCDPISGHTALYWYRQSLGQGLEFLIYFQGNSAPDKSGLPSDRFSAERTGGSVSTLTIQRTQQEDSAVYLCASSAGYGRANSDTQYFGPGTRLTVL.

The chain joins TRBV20-1 to TRBJ2-7; D assignment may be TRBD1 or TRBD2 (5 bases each). Trimming removed 0 bases from V and 5 bases from J, with 26 bases in between. Germline V CDR1 and CDR2: DFQATT, SNEGSKA (reference sequence). The CDR3 extends over 18 amino acids. In nucleotides, the CDR3 is TGCAGTGCTAGAGATTGGGGCCGGGGCGGCATCTCTATACACGAGCAGTACTTC. Encoded protein: CSARDWGRGGISIHEQYF.

The chain employs TRBV12-3 or TRBV12-4 and TRBJ1-5; D not certain. V dropped 7 bases and J dropped 1 base, with 8 bases sitting between them. The CDR3 is made up of 13 amino acids. As DNA, the CDR3 is TGTGCCAGCACCCCGGACAGCAATCAGCCCCAGCATTTT. Its protein is CASTPDSNQPQHF.

This clonotype has a count of ten or more. CDR3 in amino acids: CASSKPASVGSDTSRTDTQYF. In DNA form, the CDR3 reads TGTGCCAGCAGCAAACCCGCATCGGTGGGGTCCGACACCTCTCGCACAGATACGCAGTATTTT. This sequence joins TRBV21-1 and TRBJ2-3; no DNA check was done on the table's D call, TRBD2. TRBV21-1 is flagged as a pseudogene. CDR3 length: 21 amino acids.

The chain employs TRBV5-1 and TRBJ1-5; D gene uncertain. CDR3 size: 17 residues. Germline V gives CDR1 SGHRS, CDR2 YFSETQ. Trimming took 4 bases from V and 4 from J, leaving 21 bases between them. The CDR3 coding sequence is TGCGCCAGCAGCCCCACGCCATCGGGCCCCCAAAATCAGCCCCAGCATTTT. It codes for CASSPTPSGPQNQPQHF.

This clonotype was observed a handful of times. This sequence joins TRBV5-5 and TRBJ2-3; 7 bases line up with TRBD1. Losses at the gene ends were 2 bases for V and 6 bases for J; bases not matched to a gene: 9. CDR1 is SGHKS, CDR2 YYEKEE, per germline (reference sequence). The CDR3 covers 15 residues. The CDR3 region is CASSFPGTAPDTQYF. The CDR3 bases are TGTGCCAGCAGCTTCCCCGGGACAGCGCCCGATACGCAGTATTTT. The full variable domain, its missing parts supplied by reference TRBV5-5 and TRBJ2-3, is DAGVTQSPTHLIKTRGQQVTLRCSPISGHKSVSWYQQVLGQGPQFIFQYYEKEERGRGNFPDRFSARQFPNYSSELNVNALLLGDSALYLCASSFPGTAPDTQYFGPGTRLTVL.

Ten or more counts support this clonotype. Germline and junction disagree at one end, which may indicate a read error. The rearrangement joins TRBV5-1 to TRBJ2-5; D is undetermined. Germline loops: CDR1 SGHRS, CDR2 YFSETQ. This CDR3 is built from 11 residues. The CDR3 coding sequence is TGTGCCAGCAGCTTACAAGAGACCCAGTACTTC. Translated, it gives CASSLQETQYF.

This clonotype was counted at least ten times. CDR3 amino acids: CASSFAGTANTEAFF. In nucleotides, the CDR3 is TGTGCCAGCTCTTTTGCCGGGACAGCAAACACTGAAGCTTTCTTT. This chain links TRBV18 with TRBJ1-1; the match to TRBD1 covers 7 bases. The V segment lost 6 bases and the J segment 2 bases; nucleotides outside the gene matches: 9. CDR3 length: 15 amino acids. Per the germline V gene, CDR1 is KGHSH and CDR2 is LQKENI.

The sample holds many counts of this clonotype. J is TRBJ1-1 and V is TRBV10-2; tentatively, D is TRBD1 (6 bases). The CDR3 is 16 amino acids. V was cut by 6 bases and J by 0 bases, with 17 bases left in between. The germline CDR1 and CDR2 sequences are WSHSY and SAAADI. CDR3 residues: CASSQLGGILNTEAFF. CDR3 sequence (DNA): TGCGCCAGCAGCCAACTGGGGGGCATATTGAACACTGAAGCTTTCTTT.

The count of this clonotype is one. A clone one base away is much larger, so this may be a read error. The V gene is TRBV7-6, the J gene TRBJ2-2, with D possibly being TRBD1 or TRBD2 (5 bases each). V gave up 7 bases and J gave up 9 bases, with 24 bases separating them. In germline, CDR1 is SGHVS, CDR2 FNYEAQ. CDR3 length: 16 amino acids. CDR3 nucleotides: TGTGCCAGCAAGCCTAACGGGGACGAAACGGGCTGGGAGCTGTTTTTT. Residues: CASKPNGDETGWELFF.